This T cell receptor beta chain was recovered during a study of CXCR3-negative and CXCR3-positive naive CD8 T cells. Each CD8+ T cell subset was sorted in triplicate, 330,000 or so cells each. UMI-labeled 5' RACE TRB cDNA libraries were prepared from the cells. Reprocessing the 5' RACE reads, TCRdb reports a single entry for every CDR3 protein and omits DNA. This table lists 150,000 or so distinct CDR3 sequences. As regards this clonotype: The target antigen is unknown.

Whole-study findings and limits: CXCR3-positive naive cells had more hydrophobic TRB CDR3s than CXCR3-negative naive cells. Similar TRBV-TRBJ usage characterized naive CXCR3-negative and CXCR3-positive cells; memory cells differed. Fresh PBMCs were used in most assays, and CXCR3 expression partially decreased after cryopreservation.

The sample taken for sequencing was naive CXCR3+ CD8+ T cells from blood. Indicated subset: CD45RO-CCR7+CD27+CD95- naive CD8+ T cells expressing CXCR3 (TNR3+). The clonotype originates from a human donor in good health. Some clones in this sample may be carry-over from other donors' samples.

CDR3 sequence: CSADFPGQGSASTDTQYF. The chain uses TRBV20-1 and TRBJ2-3; the TRBD1 assignment by TCRdb is unverifiable without DNA. Germline V lookup: CDR1 DFQATT, CDR2 SNEGSKA (reference sequence). The CDR3 is 18 amino acids.